The clone carrying this T cell receptor (beta chain) was picked up one time. The trim removed 10 bases at V and 8 bases at J, leaving 22 bases unmatched. CDR1 is LNHDA and CDR2 is SQIVND in the germline V gene (reference sequence). The CDR3 is 16 residues long. These data come from a study of technical replicates of blood from a handful of donors. TCRdb's copy holds only in-frame clones and misses some; the assay was immunoSEQ multiplex PCR. The repertoire holds approximately 79,000 clones, with over 90% as singletons. Sequencing input: T cells isolated from PBMCs. The sequence derives from a human donor in good health. V is TRBV19 and J is TRBJ1-2; 7 positions agree with TRBD1. The CDR3 nucleotides read TGTGCCACCAAACCTACAGGGGCCCGCTTTTTAAGGGGCTACACCTTC. This codes for CATKPTGARFLRGYTF.